Sequencing of this T cell receptor beta chain was carried out in a study of blood T cell repertoires in COVID-19. Study background: Donors in the United States, Italy and Spain gave samples during acute or convalescent COVID-19.

Germline CDR1 is SGHRS and CDR2 is YFSETQ. V trimming: 5 bases; J trimming: 1 base; junction bases outside the gene matches: 5. The CDR3 extends over 14 amino acids. Clones were sequenced by immunoSEQ multiplex PCR, and TCRdb holds only the in-frame ones, with some missing. This sample has around 230,000 clones, with over 80% found just once. The V call is TRBV5-1, the J call TRBJ2-5, with 7 positions matching TRBD2. Sequencing was carried out using peripheral blood. This receptor was obtained from a man aged 40-49 years with acute or convalescent COVID-19. CDR3 in amino acids: CASRLRTSQETQYF. The CDR3 coding sequence is TGCGCCAGCAGGCTGAGGACTAGCCAAGAGACCCAGTACTTC.